What follows describes a single T cell receptor (beta chain). This same CDR3 is encoded by further DNA sequences in the sample. This specimen belongs to a study of shared clonotypes between healthy human individuals. The CDR3 runs 13 residues. Germline V gene lookup returns CDR1 SNHLY and CDR2 FYNNEI. Trimming took off 1 base at V and 0 bases at J, with 1 base between the two ends. The naive CD8 subset, CD45RO-negative cells positively selected for CCR7, excluded terminally differentiated effector memory CD45RA+ cells. Only in-frame clones appear in the TCRdb table, and some are missing; sequencing was by immunoSEQ multiplex PCR. The top ten hold nearly 25% of the sample, which has about 820,000 clones, 92% seen once.

The sequence came from a man aged 25-45 years in good health. V and J are TRBV2 and TRBJ1-5; D gene uncertain. What was sequenced was naive CD8+ T cells sorted from blood. CDR3 region: CASSEGSNQPQHF. For the CDR3, the DNA is TGTGCCAGCAGTGAAGGTAGCAATCAGCCCCAGCATTTT.